This entry lists 19 T cell receptor beta chains sequenced from one sample in a study of cytomegalovirus exposure and HLA in healthy donors. Use of 60 Vbeta and 13 Jbeta primers characterized the PCR. Some clones are missing from TCRdb's copy, which holds only in-frame ones; the method was immunoSEQ multiplex PCR. The sample has 150,000 to 190,000 clones, around 82% seen once; the top ten hold under 8%. The sequencing sample was made of PBMCs. These receptors were obtained from a woman aged 50 to 60 in good health and CMV-seropositive.

This clone came up once. The gene calls are TRBV27 and TRBJ1-6, with 7 bases aligning to TRBD1. The CDR3 length is 15 residues. V lost 5 bases, J lost 10 bases, and 11 bases stayed unmatched. Per germline, CDR1 MNHEY and CDR2 SMNVEV (reference sequence). The CDR3 region is CASSHIQGLESPLHF. The CDR3 DNA reads TGTGCCAGCAGTCACATACAGGGGTTAGAGTCACCCCTCCACTTT.

This clone was seen a handful of times. The V call is TRBV19, the J call TRBJ2-6; no reliable D call. CDR3 length: 13 amino acids. Germline CDR1 reads LNHDA; CDR2 reads SQIVND (reference sequence). Trimming removed 3 bases at V and 4 bases at J, with 4 bases between. CDR3 residues: CASSISGANVLTF. The DNA of the CDR3 is TGTGCCAGTAGTATTTCGGGGGCCAACGTCCTGACTTTC.

This clone appeared once. The chain uses TRBV7-6 and TRBJ2-5; D remains ambiguous. The ends were cut back, 6 bases at V and 0 bases at J, with 14 bases in the middle. The length of the CDR3 is 15 residues. Germline V gene data show CDR1 as SGHVS and CDR2 as FNYEAQ. The CDR3, as DNA: TGTGCCAGCAGTCCTACCCTGACTTACCAAGAGACCCAGTACTTC. Protein sequence: CASSPTLTYQETQYF.

The chain is built from TRBV5-1 and TRBJ1-1; D gene ambiguous. The length of the CDR3 is 14 residues. Trimming took 3 bases from V and 2 from J, leaving 11 bases between them. The germline CDR1 and CDR2 sequences are SGHRS and YFSETQ. The CDR3 coding sequence is TGCGCCAGCAGCTCAACGGGTCTCAACACTGAAGCTTTCTTT. This encodes CASSSTGLNTEAFF.

In this sample, this clone turned up once. The chain links TRBV7-9 to TRBJ2-1; TRBD2 aligns across 8 bases. CDR3 length: 13 amino acids. The junction had 5 bases not matched to a gene; V was cut back by 5 bases and J by 8 bases. The germline V gene encodes CDR1 SEHNR and CDR2 FQNEAQ (reference sequence). CDR3 residues: CASSESGSYEQFF. CDR3 nucleotide sequence: TGTGCCAGCAGCGAGAGCGGGAGCTATGAGCAGTTCTTC.

This clone was counted once. The chain carries TRBV5-1 and TRBJ1-1; the D gene is possibly TRBD1 (5 bases). The V gene lost 0 bases and the J gene lost 5 bases, with 17 bases spanning the gap. The CDR3 runs 16 residues. Per germline, CDR1 SGHRS and CDR2 YFSETQ. In DNA form, the CDR3 reads TGCGCCAGCAGCTTGGACTCCTCCGCAGGGAGGACTGAAGCTTTCTTT. Translation gives CASSLDSSAGRTEAFF.

The V and J genes are TRBV5-4 and TRBJ2-7, with 9 bases matching TRBD1. This CDR3 has 15 residues. Germline V CDR1 and CDR2: SGHNT, YYREEE (reference sequence). V lost 5 bases, J lost 2 bases, and 8 bases stayed unmatched. CDR3 in DNA: TGTGCCAGCAGACAGGACAGGGGACAACCCTACGAGCAGTACTTC. This translates into CASRQDRGQPYEQYF.

V is TRBV5-6 and J is TRBJ1-2, with TRBD1 identical over 9 bases. Germline V gives CDR1 SGHDT, CDR2 YYEEEE. The CDR3 has 17 amino acids. J gave up 2 bases and V 0 bases, and 8 bases lay outside the gene matches. The CDR3 bases are TGTGCCAGCAGCTTGGACCTAGGGACAGGGAGCAACTATGGCTACACCTTC. Its translation: CASSLDLGTGSNYGYTF.

This chain links TRBV28 with TRBJ2-7, with D uncertain. Germline CDR1 is MDHEN and CDR2 is SYDVKM. The CDR3 contains 14 residues. V was pared by 4 bases and J by 2 bases, with 12 bases between. The CDR3 bases are TGTGCCAGCAGTTACCTAGGCGCTGCCTACGAGCAGTACTTC. Residues: CASSYLGAAYEQYF.

V gene TRBV4-2 combines with J gene TRBJ2-4; D remains ambiguous. In germline, CDR1 is LGHNA, CDR2 YNFKEQ. The CDR3 runs to 16 residues. The V end was cut by 4 bases, the J end by 1 base, with 14 bases between. In nucleotides, the CDR3 is TGTGCCAGCAGCCCAGCTGACTTGGTTGCCAAAAACATTCAGTACTTC. Translation: CASSPADLVAKNIQYF.

The chain combines TRBV25-1 with TRBJ2-3; possible D gene TRBD2, 5 bases. Trimming removed 6 bases from V and 3 bases from J, with 10 bases in between. The length of the CDR3 is 13 residues. Germline loops: CDR1 MGHDK, CDR2 SYGVNS. The CDR3 DNA is TGTGCCAGCAGCGACCCGGGGACAGATACGCAGTATTTT. It yields the protein CASSDPGTDTQYF.

This sequence joins TRBV19 and TRBJ1-6, with D uncertain. The CDR3 consists of 15 residues. V shed 3 bases and J shed 0 bases, with 6 bases lying between them. Germline V lookup: CDR1 LNHDA, CDR2 SQIVND (reference sequence). CDR3 residues: CASSMSISYNSPLHF. The CDR3 DNA is TGTGCCAGTAGTATGAGTATCTCCTATAATTCACCCCTCCACTTT.

J is TRBJ1-1 and V is TRBV6-5; D is possibly TRBD1 (5 bases). Germline CDR1 reads MNHEY; CDR2 reads SVGAGI. This CDR3 is 15 amino acids long. The V and J ends lost 6 bases and 3 bases respectively, with 17 bases between them. CDR3 sequence: CASSPSRGTYTEAFF. The CDR3 DNA reads TGTGCCAGCAGCCCGTCGCGGGGGACTTACACTGAAGCTTTCTTT.

Note on this clone: One end of the junction does not line up with germline, which may come from a read error. The CDR3 coding sequence is TGTGCCGGCAGCCCCCGAGGACTAGCCAGGACCACAGATACGCAGTATTTT. Its translation: CAGSPRGLARTTDTQYF. The chain employs TRBV7-8 and TRBJ2-3; 8 bases fit TRBD2. Germline CDR1 SGHVS, CDR2 FQNEAQ. The CDR3 extends over 17 amino acids.

The J gene is TRBJ1-3, the V gene TRBV2, with D maybe TRBD1 (6 bases). The CDR3 extends over 14 amino acids. Germline-derived CDR1 and CDR2 are SNHLY and FYNNEI. V was pared by 6 bases and J by 4 bases, with 13 bases between. In DNA form, the CDR3 reads TGTGCCAGCAGGGCCGGACAGCCCGGAAACACCATATATTTT. It translates to CASRAGQPGNTIYF.

The J gene is TRBJ2-7, the V gene TRBV19; 8 nucleotides line up with TRBD2. CDR3 length: 15 amino acids. CDR1 is LNHDA, CDR2 SQIVND, per germline (reference sequence). Losses at the gene ends were 3 bases for V and 1 base for J; bases not matched to a gene: 5. CDR3 in amino acids: CASSIAGLASYEQYF. The CDR3 DNA reads as TGTGCCAGTAGTATTGCTGGACTAGCTTCCTACGAGCAGTACTTC.

This chain links TRBV5-1 with TRBJ2-3; D is unresolved. V lost 2 bases and J 4 bases, leaving 14 bases between the germline ends. The CDR3 has 15 amino acids. Germline V gene data show CDR1 as SGHRS and CDR2 as YFSETQ. CDR3 bases: TGCGCCAGCAGCTTCGCAGCAATTAGCTCAGATACGCAGTATTTT. This translates into CASSFAAISSDTQYF.

V is TRBV2 and J is TRBJ2-2; TRBD1 might be the D (6 bases). Germline V gene lookup returns CDR1 SNHLY and CDR2 FYNNEI. Trimming left V 7 bases short and J 13 bases short, with 13 bases between. The CDR3 length is 11 residues. CDR3 region: CASTATRGLFF. The CDR3 DNA follows: TGTGCCAGCACCGCGACCAGGGGGCTGTTTTTT.

This clone was observed a few times. The chain carries TRBV4-1 and TRBJ2-3; 15 nucleotides align to TRBD2. The V gene end was trimmed by 6 bases and the J gene end by 0 bases; junction bases not matched to a gene: 13. The CDR3 is made up of 20 amino acids. CDR1 is MGHRA, CDR2 YSYEKL, per germline. The CDR3: CASRHARGLAGGPSTDTQYF. The DNA for the CDR3 is TGCGCCAGCAGGCACGCCCGAGGACTAGCGGGGGGGCCGAGCACAGATACGCAGTATTTT.